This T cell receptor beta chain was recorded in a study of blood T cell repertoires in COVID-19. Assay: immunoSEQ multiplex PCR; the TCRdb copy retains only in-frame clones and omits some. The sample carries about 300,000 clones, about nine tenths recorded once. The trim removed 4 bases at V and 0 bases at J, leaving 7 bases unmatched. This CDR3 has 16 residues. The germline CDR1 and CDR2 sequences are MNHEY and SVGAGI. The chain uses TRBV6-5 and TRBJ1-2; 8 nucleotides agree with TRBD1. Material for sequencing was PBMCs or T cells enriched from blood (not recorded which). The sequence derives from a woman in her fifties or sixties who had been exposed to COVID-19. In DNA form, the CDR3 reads TGTGCCAGCAGTTTCGGCCAGGGGGCAGCTAACTATGGCTACACCTTC. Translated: CASSFGQGAANYGYTF.